The source of this T cell receptor beta chain is a study of blood T cell repertoires in COVID-19 (dated by TCRdb to the early 2020s). Concerning the study at large: The collaborator samples originated in the United States, Italy and Spain and spanned the acute and convalescent phases of COVID-19. Where available, HLA class I and class II types were obtained from metadata supplied by the sample provider rather than from assay-based typing. The dataset comprised deeply sampled blood TCRbeta repertoires from subjects exposed to, actively infected with, or recovered from COVID-19. The repertoires were released in a freely available public database intended as a resource for research on the immune response to SARS-CoV-2. The prospective study material was composed of cDNA or gDNA derived from T cells, B-cell-depleted T cells, or PBMCs. Nearly every sample came with metadata listing a de-identified subject ID, COVID-19 status, age in years and sex. Samples came from the ongoing ImmuneRACE study (first 160 participants) plus 1,254 subjects from 6 global collaborators. What the authors observed across the whole study: How much clinical and demographic metadata was included differed by source and by participant, and the metadata was provided uncurated.

Collaborating institutions collected whole blood in K2EDTA tubes following their own protocols. For TCRbeta analysis, collaborator samples were shipped as frozen whole blood, as isolated PBMCs, or as DNA extracted from either sample type. Including cysteine and phenylalanine, the CDR3 has 14 amino acids. Only CDR3 DNA is held: 42 bases, read in frame from base 1. The germline ends are 7 bases apart after V is trimmed by 5 bases and J by 0 bases. Per the germline V gene, SNHLY is the CDR1 and FYNNEI is the CDR2. To note about this clone: What this receptor recognizes is not known. No quality values exist for individual bases; no much larger clone is one base distant.

The immunoSEQ Assay, a bias-controlled multiplex PCR, was used to amplify TCRbeta CDR3 regions from genomic DNA. For the original study's pipeline: The number of nucleated cells in each sample was estimated by amplification of reference gene primers within the assay. To quantify the absolute abundance of each unique TCRbeta CDR3 rearrangement, sequence reads were collapsed and filtered. Productive Simpson clonality was computed per sample as the square root of Simpson's diversity index over productive rearrangements. TCRdb limited this immuneACCESS table to in-frame rearrangements with V and J called. A share of clones is missing; checked studies link under half to unresolved V genes, and the rest is unexplained. The V and J calls and clone size are taken from that table; D and trimming were inferred from the DNA. The table for this sample lists more than 150,000 clones; roughly 87% of them were counted only once. About 5.7% of the sample belongs to the ten largest clones.

This chain joins TRBV2 to TRBJ1-4; no D segment can be confidently identified. The sequenced sample consisted of peripheral blood. The TCR originated in a woman in her thirties or forties with acute or convalescent COVID-19. The CDR3 protein: CASSFGATNEKLFF. The nucleotides read TGTGCCAGCAGTTTCGGTGCAACTAATGAAAAACTGTTTTTT. The entire variable domain, with the stretches around the CDR3 drawn from the reference TRBV2 and TRBJ1-4 proteins, is EPEVTQTPSHQVTQMGQEVILRCVPISNHLYFYWYRQILGQKVEFLVSFYNNEISEKSEIFDDQFSVERPDGSNFTLKIRSTKLEDSAMYFCASSFGATNEKLFFGSGTQLSVL.